This entry lists 2 T cell receptor beta chains sequenced from one sample in a study of PD-L1 blockade in urothelial cancer. Time point indicated: pretreatment peripheral blood. Method: immunoSEQ multiplex PCR; TCRdb's copy keeps in-frame clones and lacks some. The sample shows about 81,000 clones, 80% to 90% of them seen only once. The specimen comprised PBMCs, sampled around atezolizumab (anti-PD-L1) treatment. The receptor set was obtained from a woman over 75 with urothelial cancer.

This chain joins TRBV15 and TRBJ2-2, with 10 bases matching TRBD2. The CDR3 is 17 residues long. Germline V lookup: CDR1 LNHNV, CDR2 YYDKDF (reference sequence). The ends lost 2 bases at V and 6 bases at J; junction bases unmatched: 9. The CDR3 reads CATSRYLGTSDPGELFF. The CDR3 DNA is TGTGCCACCAGCAGATATCTGGGGACTAGCGATCCCGGGGAGCTGTTTTTT.

The CDR3 loop reads CASRTGQGGEQYF. CDR3 sequence (DNA): TGTGCCAGCAGGACGGGACAGGGTGGCGAGCAGTACTTC. This chain joins TRBV28 and TRBJ2-7; 9 nucleotides match TRBD1. The CDR3 runs 13 residues. Germline V gene lookup returns CDR1 MDHEN and CDR2 SYDVKM. V lost 6 bases to trimming and J lost 6 bases; unmatched junction nucleotides: 6.